These 30 T cell receptor beta chains were all obtained from the same sample, sequenced in a study of Ad26.COV2.S vaccination and SARS-CoV-2 variants. Method: immunoSEQ multiplex PCR; TCRdb's copy keeps in-frame clones and lacks some. The data hold approximately 410,000 clones, with around 87% observed a single time. The sample's treatment: about 20 received Ad26.COV2.S at low or high dose, single or two shots; 5 received placebo; per-sample allocation not given. Sampling happened 63 days after the first vaccine or placebo injection. The specimen comprised peripheral blood, sampled in a trial of Ad26.COV2.S vaccine versus placebo. The receptors shown here come from a person between 18 and 59 years old who received the Ad26.COV2.S COVID-19 vaccine or a placebo.

This clone turned up a few times. V usage is TRBV2 and J usage is TRBJ2-3, with D possibly matching TRBD2 (5 bases). V was shortened by 7 bases and J by 6 bases, with 14 bases between the two germline ends. The germline gives CDR1 SNHLY, CDR2 FYNNEI. There are 13 residues in the CDR3. The CDR3 sequence: CASNWLARDTQYF. Here the CDR3 DNA reads TGTGCCAGCAATTGGCTAGCAAGGGATACGCAGTATTTT.

This sequence joins TRBV4-3 and TRBJ1-2; D is perhaps TRBD1 (5 bases). The CDR3 spans 17 residues. Between the trimmed V and J ends, which lost 3 bases and 4 bases, there was a span of 21 bases. CDR1 and CDR2 from the germline V gene are LGHNA and YSLEER. The CDR3 loop is CASSQGPGAGALYGYTF. The CDR3 bases are TGCGCCAGCAGCCAGGGGCCTGGGGCAGGAGCCCTCTATGGCTACACCTTC.

The V gene is TRBV11-2, the J gene TRBJ1-2; 7 bases align to TRBD1. Germline assignment: CDR1 SGHAT and CDR2 FQNNGV. With 4 bases clipped from V and 4 bases from J, the junction kept 9 bases outside the gene matches. CDR3 length: 15 residues. CDR3 bases: TGTGCCAGCAGCTCATTAGCCGGGACAGCCTATGGCTACACCTTC. Protein: CASSSLAGTAYGYTF.

The chain carries TRBV28 and TRBJ2-7; 10 nucleotides agree with TRBD2. This CDR3 has 15 residues. Unmatched junction bases numbered 10, after V lost 5 bases and J lost 6 bases. Germline V CDR1 and CDR2: MDHEN, SYDVKM. The CDR3 region has the DNA TGTGCCAGCAGTCTCAGACGACTAGCGGGTACCGAGCAGTACTTC. Its translation is CASSLRRLAGTEQYF.

This clone was recorded a few times. J is TRBJ2-2 and V is TRBV5-4; D not resolved. With 0 bases removed from V and 3 bases from J, the gap between germline ends came to 3 bases. Germline assignment: CDR1 SGHNT and CDR2 YYREEE (reference sequence). This CDR3 region has 13 residues. As DNA, the CDR3 is TGTGCCAGCAGCTTGGATGACACCGGGGAGCTGTTTTTT. As protein: CASSLDDTGELFF.

The CDR3 is CASGNTPQGYGYTF. The CDR3 DNA follows: TGTGCCAGCGGCAATACACCACAGGGTTATGGCTACACCTTC. The chain uses TRBV7-2 and TRBJ1-2; D perhaps matches TRBD1 (6 bases). The germline CDR1 and CDR2 sequences are SGHTA and FQGNSA. This CDR3 comprises 14 residues. V lost 8 bases to trimming and J lost 5 bases, with 18 bases between them.

The genes are TRBV4-1 and TRBJ1-6; tentative D call: TRBD1 (5 bases). V lost 2 bases, J lost 8 bases, and 7 bases lay in between. From germline, CDR1 is MGHRA and CDR2 YSYEKL. CDR3 length equals 13 residues. The chain's CDR3 is CASSQIQDSPLHF. CDR3 nucleotide sequence: TGCGCCAGCAGCCAAATACAGGATTCACCCCTCCACTTT.

The chain recombines TRBV11-2 with TRBJ2-4, with 10 bases aligning to TRBD1. After removal of 5 bases from V and 3 bases from J, the junction contained 7 bases not matched to a gene. CDR1 and CDR2 from the germline V gene are SGHAT and FQNNGV. The CDR3 is made up of 16 amino acids. The CDR3 reads CASSPTTGGVKNIQYF. CDR3 bases: TGTGCCAGCAGCCCAACGACAGGGGGCGTCAAAAACATTCAGTACTTC. Combining the CDR3 with reference TRBV11-2 and TRBJ2-4 gives the whole variable domain EAGVAQSPRYKIIEKRQSVAFWCNPISGHATLYWYQQILGQGPKLLIQFQNNGVVDDSQLPKDRFSAERLKGVDSTLKIQPAKLEDSAVYLCASSPTTGGVKNIQYFGAGTRLSVL.

The rearrangement uses TRBV5-8 and TRBJ2-4; D may correspond to TRBD1 or TRBD2 (5 bases each). This CDR3 region has 17 residues. V was pared by 4 bases and J by 3 bases, with 20 bases between. Germline lookup yields CDR1 SGHTS and CDR2 YDEGEE. This CDR3 is CASSPRDGENVKNIQYF. The CDR3 DNA is TGTGCCAGCAGCCCACGGGACGGAGAGAATGTCAAAAACATTCAGTACTTC.

This clone was seen only once. The chain combines TRBV27 with TRBJ2-7; D not certain. The CDR3 spans 14 residues. Germline CDR1 and CDR2: MNHEY and SMNVEV (reference sequence). The V end was cut by 5 bases, the J end by 0 bases, with 11 bases between. The CDR3 DNA reads TGTGCCAGCAGTCCCCTCGTAGACTCCTACGAGCAGTACTTC. Translated, it gives CASSPLVDSYEQYF.

The chain is built from TRBV19 and TRBJ1-2, with D perhaps matching TRBD1 (5 bases). Per the germline V gene, CDR1 is LNHDA and CDR2 is SQIVND (reference sequence). This CDR3 region has 13 residues. Trimming left V 6 bases short and J 7 bases short, with 15 bases between. CDR3: CASRWQGRSGYTF. For the CDR3, the DNA is TGTGCCAGTAGGTGGCAGGGAAGGAGTGGCTACACCTTC.

This chain connects TRBV27 to TRBJ2-7; 9 bases fit TRBD2. The V gene end was trimmed by 0 bases and the J gene end by 3 bases; junction bases not matched to a gene: 3. This CDR3 is 15 amino acids long. The germline V gene has CDR1 MNHEY and CDR2 SMNVEV (reference sequence). The CDR3 loop reads CASSLSGGGGYEQYF. DNA for the CDR3: TGTGCCAGCAGTTTATCGGGCGGGGGGGGCTACGAGCAGTACTTC.

Of note for this clone: Other DNA sequences from this sample encode an identical CDR3 as well. V and J are TRBV7-2 and TRBJ2-2, with D uncertain. Trimming stripped 0 bases from V and 0 bases from J, with 8 bases between. The CDR3 is 16 amino acids. Germline CDR1 and CDR2: SGHTA and FQGNSA. As DNA, the CDR3 is TGTGCCAGCAGCTTAGCCGGCGGCGCGAACACCGGGGAGCTGTTTTTT. Protein: CASSLAGGANTGELFF. Variable domain in full (rest from reference TRBV7-2 and TRBJ2-2): GAGVSQSPSNKVTEKGKDVELRCDPISGHTALYWYRQSLGQGLEFLIYFQGNSAPDKSGLPSDRFSAERTGGSVSTLTIQRTQQEDSAVYLCASSLAGGANTGELFFGEGSRLTVL.

The CDR3 is CASSSTGVPYEQYF. The CDR3 coding sequence is TGTGCCAGCAGCTCGACAGGGGTCCCCTACGAGCAGTACTTC. The V call is TRBV6-2 or TRBV6-3, the J call TRBJ2-7; 8 bases are shared with TRBD1. With V trimmed by 6 bases and J by 2 bases, 6 bases remained unmatched. This CDR3 spans 14 amino acids. Germline V gene data show CDR1 as MNHEY and CDR2 as SVGEGT.

The chain uses TRBV6-2 or TRBV6-3 and TRBJ2-7, with 8 bases that match TRBD2. Germline V gene data show CDR1 as MNHEY and CDR2 as SVGEGT. V lost 2 bases, J lost 1 base, and 4 bases stayed unmatched. This CDR3 region has 15 residues. The CDR3 DNA sequence: TGTGCCAGCAGTTACGGGCGGGGGGTATCCTACGAGCAGTACTTC. Amino acids: CASSYGRGVSYEQYF.

The chain combines TRBV11-2 with TRBJ1-1, with D maybe TRBD1 (5 bases). Between the trimmed V and J ends, which lost 7 bases and 10 bases, there was a span of 22 bases. Per the germline V gene, CDR1 is SGHAT and CDR2 is FQNNGV. This CDR3 contains 14 residues. CDR3 sequence (DNA): TGTGCCAGCACTCCTTCCGGGGTTTTGGGGGGAGCTTTCTTT. Translated: CASTPSGVLGGAFF.

In this sample, this clone turned up once. The chain links TRBV30 to TRBJ1-6; 7 bases match TRBD1. This CDR3 comprises 15 residues. Germline CDR1 reads GTSNPN; CDR2 reads SVGIG (reference sequence). With 1 base clipped from V and 6 bases from J, the junction kept 6 bases outside the gene matches. CDR3 in amino acids: CAWSATRGFNSPLHF. The CDR3 DNA sequence: TGTGCCTGGAGTGCGACCAGGGGGTTTAATTCACCCCTCCACTTT.

The chain is built from TRBV7-8 and TRBJ2-7; 10 bases align to TRBD2. The CDR3 loop spans 18 amino acids. With V trimmed by 1 base and J by 0 bases, 9 bases remained unmatched. Germline CDR1 reads SGHVS; CDR2 reads FQNEAQ. CDR3 protein: CASSLGRLAGANSYEQYF. CDR3 DNA sequence: TGTGCCAGCAGCTTAGGACGGCTAGCGGGGGCCAACTCCTACGAGCAGTACTTC.

This clone was seen a few times. The V call is TRBV2, the J call TRBJ2-7; 8 nucleotides align to TRBD1. The CDR3 has 13 amino acids. V lost 6 bases and J lost 5; bases outside the gene matches: 6. Looked up from germline, CDR1 is SNHLY and CDR2 is FYNNEI. CDR3 protein: CASRGDRHHEQYF. The CDR3 DNA reads as TGTGCCAGCAGGGGGGACAGGCACCACGAGCAGTACTTC.

The chain employs TRBV25-1 and TRBJ1-3; D may be TRBD1 (5 bases). V was trimmed by 6 bases and J by 0 bases, leaving 18 bases between them. The CDR3 covers 17 residues. Germline V gene data show CDR1 as MGHDK and CDR2 as SYGVNS. As DNA, the CDR3 is TGTGCCAGCAGACCGCCCCTTGGCAGGGACTCTGGAAACACCATATATTTT. It encodes CASRPPLGRDSGNTIYF.

CDR3 in amino acids: CASSQITGAGANVLTF. The CDR3 nucleotides read TGCGCCAGCAGCCAAATTACAGGGGCTGGGGCCAACGTCCTGACTTTC. V usage is TRBV4-3 and J usage is TRBJ2-6; 7 bases match TRBD1. CDR1 and CDR2 from the germline V gene are LGHNA and YSLEER. Trimming took 2 bases from V and 2 from J; bases not matched to a gene: 3. The CDR3 consists of 16 residues.

The J gene is TRBJ1-3, the V gene TRBV9; D possibly corresponds to TRBD1 (5 bases). The V gene lost 6 bases and the J gene lost 4 bases, with 14 bases spanning the gap. The germline V gene has CDR1 SGDLS and CDR2 YYNGEE. CDR3 length: 14 amino acids. The CDR3 is CASMGGSNGNTIYF. In nucleotides, the CDR3 is TGTGCCAGCATGGGGGGATCGAACGGAAACACCATATATTTT.

This clone has only one observation. This chain joins TRBV3-1 (or the pseudogene TRBV3-2) and TRBJ2-3; 13 bases match TRBD2. This CDR3 comprises 18 residues. Looked up from germline, CDR1 is LGHDT and CDR2 is YNNKEL (reference sequence). Trimming removed 0 bases from V and 5 bases from J; junction bases left unmatched: 8. The CDR3 region is CASSQDPTSGGAGDTQYF. CDR3 coding DNA: TGTGCCAGCAGCCAAGATCCCACTAGCGGGGGGGCTGGAGATACGCAGTATTTT.

CDR3 residues: CASSTPEDADTQYF. The CDR3 DNA reads TGTGCCAGCAGCACCCCCGAGGACGCAGATACGCAGTATTTT. The rearrangement joins TRBV11-2 to TRBJ2-3; D remains ambiguous. CDR3 size: 14 residues. V was shortened by 5 bases and J by 4 bases, with 13 bases between the two germline ends. The germline gives CDR1 SGHAT, CDR2 FQNNGV.

The chain carries TRBV21-1 and TRBJ1-1. TRBV21-1 is a pseudogene locus. The CDR3 length is 17 residues. The CDR3 DNA sequence: TGTGCCAGCAGCAGGCGATCCCGGGACGGACACGGTACTGAAGCTTTCTTT. Translated: CASSRRSRDGHGTEAFF.

This rearrangement joins TRBV27 to TRBJ2-1, with TRBD2 matching 9 bases. Germline V CDR1 and CDR2: MNHEY, SMNVEV (reference sequence). V trimming: 5 bases; J trimming: 2 bases; junction bases outside the gene matches: 10. The CDR3 is 17 amino acids. The CDR3 loop is CASSLAPSGAAYNEQFF. Here the CDR3 DNA reads TGTGCCAGCAGTCTTGCCCCTAGCGGGGCCGCCTACAATGAGCAGTTCTTC.

V usage is TRBV5-6 and J usage is TRBJ1-6, with 7 bases that match TRBD1. Germline V gene sequence: CDR1 SGHDT, CDR2 YYEEEE. After removal of 4 bases from V and 4 bases from J, the junction contained 14 bases not matched to a gene. This CDR3 is 18 amino acids long. The CDR3 nucleotides are TGTGCCAGCAGCCCCGGACAGGCCGAGAGCGGATATAATTCACCCCTCCACTTT. Translating it yields CASSPGQAESGYNSPLHF.

The chain links TRBV5-5 to TRBJ1-2, with D tentatively TRBD1 (5 bases). The germline V gene has CDR1 SGHKS and CDR2 YYEKEE (reference sequence). V was clipped by 2 bases and J by 5 bases, with 10 bases between them. The CDR3 has 13 residues. DNA of the CDR3: TGTGCCAGCAGCTTTAGACAGACTTATGGCTACACCTTC. Encoded protein: CASSFRQTYGYTF.

The genes are TRBV10-3 and TRBJ2-7; D gene uncertain. The germline CDR1 and CDR2 sequences are ENHRY and SYGVKD. V dropped 3 bases and J dropped 4 bases, with 13 bases sitting between them. The CDR3 runs to 14 residues. This chain's CDR3 is CAISDPLATYEQYF. The CDR3 nucleotides are TGTGCCATCAGTGACCCTCTTGCCACTTACGAGCAGTACTTC.

The chain couples TRBV7-2 to TRBJ1-2; D is perhaps TRBD1 (5 bases). CDR1 is SGHTA and CDR2 is FQGNSA in the germline V gene. V lost 1 base and J 5 bases, leaving 14 bases between the germline ends. CDR3 length: 15 amino acids. For the CDR3, the DNA is TGTGCCAGCAGCTTAGACCCTGGGGGGGGTTATGGCTACACCTTC. Amino acid sequence: CASSLDPGGGYGYTF.